Here is one T cell receptor (beta chain) with its context. Original data processing: Reference gene primer amplification yielded estimated nucleated cell counts. Repertoires were generated with immunoSEQ multiplex PCR, while TCRdb's copy carries only in-frame clones and drops some. The V and J calls and clone size were taken over from that table, and D and trimming were inferred from the DNA. The table records about 170,000 clones, about nine tenths of them present only once. This entry is derived from a study of blood T cell repertoires in COVID-19. Study-wide context: Sources were T cells, B-cell-depleted T cells, or PBMCs; the material itself was cDNA or gDNA.

The ends were cut back, 3 bases at V and 6 bases at J, with 8 bases in the middle. CDR1 SGHAT and CDR2 FQNNGV come from the germline V gene. CDR3 length equals 12 residues. The clonotype originates from a man in his 70s with acute or convalescent COVID-19. Source material: peripheral blood. J is TRBJ1-1 and V is TRBV11-2, with D hard to call. The CDR3 sequence is CASSFGFSEAFF. CDR3 DNA: TGTGCCAGCAGCTTCGGTTTTTCTGAAGCTTTCTTT.